The sequence of this TCR beta chain was determined in a study of OX40 agonist ivuxolimab in advanced cancers. For the wider study: Ivuxolimab, which targeted the costimulatory receptor OX40 (CD134), was an agonistic, fully human IgG2 monoclonal antibody. The paper reports the monotherapy dose-escalation portion (N of about 52 patients) of the phase I ivuxolimab trial. Partial responses occurred in three dose-escalation patients: two with cutaneous melanoma and one with hepatocellular carcinoma. The dose-escalation cohort was about 83% male with a mean age of approximately 60 years, ranging from roughly 20 to 80. Prior anti-PD-1, anti-PD-L1 or anti-CTLA-4 therapy was permitted, and checkpoint inhibitors had been received by 40% to 50% of dose-escalation patients. Intravenous ivuxolimab was administered to patients every 2 weeks at six dose levels: 0.01, 0.1, 0.3, 1.5, 3 and 10 mg/kg. Peripheral TCRbeta sequencing was intended to test whether TCR sequence diversity was altered and clonal T-cell expansion was caused by ivuxolimab. Among the roughly 50 dose-escalation patients, around 20 had hepatocellular carcinoma, approximately 15 melanoma, 9 renal cell carcinoma and 9 head and neck cancer.

A remark on this clone: What this receptor recognizes is not known. No much larger clone is present one base from it, and per-base qualities are unavailable.

Genomic DNA was isolated from the sorted cells so that the TCRbeta CDR3 region could be sequenced. TCRbeta CDR3 regions were sequenced using the immunoSEQ Assay. In its TCRdb copy, this immuneACCESS table keeps in-frame sequences only and misses some clones. Where compared with another copy, unresolved V genes explain less than half of these, and the others have no known cause. The sample has around 69,000 clones on record, around 86% of them singletons. The ten largest clones add up to about 3% of the sample. Its CDR3 holds 14 amino acids, cysteine through phenylalanine. Only the CDR3 part of the read is kept: 42 bases, read in frame from the first base. The germline V gene (reference sequence) yields LNHNV for CDR1 and YYDKDF for CDR2. The germline ends are 11 bases apart after V is trimmed by 3 bases and J by 5 bases. Patients with autoimmune disease history or receiving systemic immunosuppression were excluded from the trial. Peripheral blood for TCR sequencing was collected from all dose cohorts at baseline, on cycle 4 day 1, and on cycle 7 day 1. The samples were drawn from a first-in-human, open-label, multicenter phase I dose-escalation trial of ivuxolimab. Adults with locally advanced or metastatic melanoma, renal cell carcinoma, hepatocellular carcinoma or head and neck squamous cell carcinoma were enrolled in the trial. Before TCR sequencing, CD4+ and CD8+ T cells were separately sorted from peripheral blood.

What the authors observed across the whole study: At doses from 0.1 to 3.0 mg/kg, clonal expansion was seen in both CD4+ and CD8+ blood T cells between baseline and week 6. After ivuxolimab, expanded clones were on average more numerous among CD8+ T cells than among CD4+ T cells. Low levels of normalized T-cell clonal expansion were also seen in some patients who did not respond. Which antigens the clonally expanded peripheral T cells were specific for was not determined. In the 0.1-3.0 mg/kg groups, partial responders had among the lowest normalized peripheral clonal expansion, particularly in CD8+ T cells.

This specimen consisted of CD4+ or CD8+ T cells sorted from blood, obtained in a trial of the OX40 agonist ivuxolimab. The V gene is TRBV15 and the J gene is TRBJ1-5, with TRBD1 perhaps the D gene, on 6 matching bases. The receptor comes from an adult with an advanced solid tumor such as melanoma, head and neck, liver or kidney cancer. The CDR3 amino acid sequence is: CATSSGQTDQPQHF. The nucleotide sequence reads TGTGCCACCAGCAGCGGACAGACGGATCAGCCCCAGCATTTT.